Here is one TCR beta chain with its context. Profiled with immunoSEQ multiplex PCR; TCRdb holds only in-frame clones, not every one. Here the sample spans about 83,000 clones, around 96% being singletons. The trim removed 5 bases at V and 4 bases at J, leaving 4 bases unmatched. The CDR3 is 14 residues long. CDR1 and CDR2 from the germline V gene are MNHEY and SVGAGI. These data come from a study of technical replicates of blood from four donors. The rearrangement joins TRBV6-5 to TRBJ1-2, with 10 bases fitting TRBD1. This clonotype was sampled from a human donor in good health. Source material: T cells isolated from PBMCs. The CDR3 loop reads CASSRDRGSYGYTF. The CDR3 DNA reads TGTGCCAGCAGTCGGGACAGGGGCAGCTATGGCTACACCTTC.